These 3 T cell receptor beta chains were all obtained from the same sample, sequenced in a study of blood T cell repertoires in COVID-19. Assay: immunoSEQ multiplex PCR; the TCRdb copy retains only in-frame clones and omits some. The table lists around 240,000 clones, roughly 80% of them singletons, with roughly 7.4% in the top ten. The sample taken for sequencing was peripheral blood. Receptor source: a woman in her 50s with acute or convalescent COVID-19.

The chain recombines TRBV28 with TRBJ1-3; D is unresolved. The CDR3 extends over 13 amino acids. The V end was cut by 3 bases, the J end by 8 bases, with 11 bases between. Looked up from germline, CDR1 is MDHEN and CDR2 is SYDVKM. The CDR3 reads CASSFPEEDTIYF. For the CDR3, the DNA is TGTGCCAGCAGTTTCCCCGAGGAGGACACCATATATTTT.

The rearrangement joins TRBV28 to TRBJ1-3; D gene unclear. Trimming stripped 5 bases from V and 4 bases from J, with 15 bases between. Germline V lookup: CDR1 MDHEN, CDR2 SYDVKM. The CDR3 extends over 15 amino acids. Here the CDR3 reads CASSPKVEIGNTIYF. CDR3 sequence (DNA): TGTGCCAGCAGTCCGAAGGTGGAGATCGGAAACACCATATATTTT.

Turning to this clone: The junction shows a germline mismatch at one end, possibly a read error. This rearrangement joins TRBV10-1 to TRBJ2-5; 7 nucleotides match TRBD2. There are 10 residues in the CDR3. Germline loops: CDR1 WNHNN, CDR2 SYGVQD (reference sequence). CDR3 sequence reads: CAGVELAEDF. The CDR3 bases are TGCGCGGGAGTTGAGCTAGCGGAGGACTTC.